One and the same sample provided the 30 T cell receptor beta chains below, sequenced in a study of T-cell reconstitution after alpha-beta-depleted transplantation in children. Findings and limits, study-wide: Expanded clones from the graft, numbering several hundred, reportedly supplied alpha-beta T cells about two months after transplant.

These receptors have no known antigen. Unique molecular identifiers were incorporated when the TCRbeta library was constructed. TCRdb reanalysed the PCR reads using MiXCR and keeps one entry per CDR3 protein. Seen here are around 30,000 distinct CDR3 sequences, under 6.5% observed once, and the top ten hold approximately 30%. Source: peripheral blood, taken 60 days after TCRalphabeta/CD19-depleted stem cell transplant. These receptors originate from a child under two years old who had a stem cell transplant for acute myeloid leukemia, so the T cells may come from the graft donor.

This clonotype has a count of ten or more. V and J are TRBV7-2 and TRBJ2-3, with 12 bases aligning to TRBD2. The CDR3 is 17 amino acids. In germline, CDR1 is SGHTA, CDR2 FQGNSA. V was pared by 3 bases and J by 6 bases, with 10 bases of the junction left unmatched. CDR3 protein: CASSFVASGGARDTQYF. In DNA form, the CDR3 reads TGTGCCAGCAGCTTCGTGGCTAGCGGGGGGGCCAGGGATACGCAGTATTTT.

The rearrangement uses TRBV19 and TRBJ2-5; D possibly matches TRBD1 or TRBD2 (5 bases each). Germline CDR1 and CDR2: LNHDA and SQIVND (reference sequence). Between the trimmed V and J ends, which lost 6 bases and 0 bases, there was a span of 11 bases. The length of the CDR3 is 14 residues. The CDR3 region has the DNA TGTGCCAGTAGCGAGGGGTGGGACCAAGAGACCCAGTACTTC. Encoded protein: CASSEGWDQETQYF.

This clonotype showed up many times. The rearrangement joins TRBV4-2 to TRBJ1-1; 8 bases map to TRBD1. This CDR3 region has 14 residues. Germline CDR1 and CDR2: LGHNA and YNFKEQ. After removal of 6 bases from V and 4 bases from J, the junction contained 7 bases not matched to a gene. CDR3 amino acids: CASSTGGIGTEAFF. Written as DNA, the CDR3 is TGTGCCAGCAGTACAGGGGGTATCGGCACTGAAGCTTTCTTT.

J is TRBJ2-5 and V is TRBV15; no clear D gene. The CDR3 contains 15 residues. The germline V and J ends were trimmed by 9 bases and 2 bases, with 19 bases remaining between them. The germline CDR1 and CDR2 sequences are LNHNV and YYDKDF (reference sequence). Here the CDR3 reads CATLAAQAPQETQYF. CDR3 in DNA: TGTGCCACTCTCGCGGCGCAGGCCCCTCAAGAGACCCAGTACTTC.

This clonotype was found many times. CDR3 loop: CASSYRDESNYGYTF. The CDR3, as DNA: TGTGCCAGCAGTTACCGGGACGAATCTAACTATGGCTACACCTTC. The chain links TRBV6-5 to TRBJ1-2; D is possibly TRBD1 (5 bases). This CDR3 region has 15 residues. CDR1 is MNHEY and CDR2 is SVGAGI in the germline V gene. V was shortened by 2 bases and J by 0 bases, with 10 bases between the two germline ends.

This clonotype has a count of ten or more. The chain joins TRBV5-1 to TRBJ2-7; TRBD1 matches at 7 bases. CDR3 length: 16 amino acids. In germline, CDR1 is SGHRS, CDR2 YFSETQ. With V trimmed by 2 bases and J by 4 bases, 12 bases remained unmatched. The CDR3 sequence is CASSLGFGTALYEQYF. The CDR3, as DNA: TGCGCCAGCAGCTTAGGGTTCGGGACAGCGCTGTACGAGCAGTACTTC.

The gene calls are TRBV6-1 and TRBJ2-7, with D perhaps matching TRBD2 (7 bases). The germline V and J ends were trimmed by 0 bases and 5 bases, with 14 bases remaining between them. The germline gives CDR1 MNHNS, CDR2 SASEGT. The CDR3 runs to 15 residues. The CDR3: CASSEAPGGGDEQYF. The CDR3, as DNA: TGTGCCAGCAGTGAAGCACCCGGCGGGGGCGACGAGCAGTACTTC.

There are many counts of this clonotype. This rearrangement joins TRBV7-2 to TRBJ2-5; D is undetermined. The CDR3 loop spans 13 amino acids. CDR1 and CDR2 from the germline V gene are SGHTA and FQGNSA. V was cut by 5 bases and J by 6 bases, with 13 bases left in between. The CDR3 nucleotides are TGTGCCAGCAGCCCCCGCGTCAAAAAGACCCAGTACTTC. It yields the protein CASSPRVKKTQYF.

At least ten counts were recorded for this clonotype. CDR3 DNA: TGTGCCAGCAAGGACCTTCCCAACACTGAAGCTTTCTTT. It yields the protein CASKDLPNTEAFF. This chain connects TRBV27 to TRBJ1-1, with D hard to call. Germline CDR1 reads MNHEY; CDR2 reads SMNVEV (reference sequence). V dropped 7 bases and J dropped 2 bases, with 11 bases sitting between them. The CDR3 sequence is 13 residues long.

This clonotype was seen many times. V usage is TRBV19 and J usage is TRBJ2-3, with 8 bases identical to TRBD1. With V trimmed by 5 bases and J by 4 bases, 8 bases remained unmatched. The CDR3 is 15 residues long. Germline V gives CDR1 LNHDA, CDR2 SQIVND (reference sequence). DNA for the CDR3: TGTGCCAGTAGTTCTGGCAGGGGGCGACCAGATACGCAGTATTTT. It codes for CASSSGRGRPDTQYF.

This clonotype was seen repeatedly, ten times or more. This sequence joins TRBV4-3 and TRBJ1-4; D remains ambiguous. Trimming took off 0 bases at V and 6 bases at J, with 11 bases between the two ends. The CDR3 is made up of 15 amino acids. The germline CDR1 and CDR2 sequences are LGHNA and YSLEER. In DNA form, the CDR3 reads TGCGCCAGCAGCCAAGAAGGCGGCGCATATGAAAAACTGTTTTTT. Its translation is CASSQEGGAYEKLFF.

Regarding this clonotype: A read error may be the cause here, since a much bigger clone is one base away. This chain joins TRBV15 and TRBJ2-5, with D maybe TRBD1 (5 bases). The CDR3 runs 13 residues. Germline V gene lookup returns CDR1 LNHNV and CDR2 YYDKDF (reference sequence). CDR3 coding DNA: TGTGCCACCAGCAGAGACAGGGAAGACACCCAGTACTTC. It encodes CATSRDREDTQYF.

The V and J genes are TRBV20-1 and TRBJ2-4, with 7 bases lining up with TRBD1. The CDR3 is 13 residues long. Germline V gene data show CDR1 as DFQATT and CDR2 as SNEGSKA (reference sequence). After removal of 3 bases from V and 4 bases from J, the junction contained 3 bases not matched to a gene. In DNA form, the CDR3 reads TGCAGTGCTAGTTGGGACAGAAAAAACATTCAGTACTTC. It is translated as CSASWDRKNIQYF.

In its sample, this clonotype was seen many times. CDR3 nucleotides: TGTGCCAGCAGCCAAGATAATAGCGGGAGCGTTAACACCGGGGAGCTGTTTTTT. Its translation is CASSQDNSGSVNTGELFF. The V call is TRBV4-2, the J call TRBJ2-2; 9 bases fit TRBD2. The CDR3 has 18 amino acids. J was trimmed by 2 bases and V by 0 bases; bases with no gene match: 7. Germline V lookup: CDR1 LGHNA, CDR2 YNFKEQ.

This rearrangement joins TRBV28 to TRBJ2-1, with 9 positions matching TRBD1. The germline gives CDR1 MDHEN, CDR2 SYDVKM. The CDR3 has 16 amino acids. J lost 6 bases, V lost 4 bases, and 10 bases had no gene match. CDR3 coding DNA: TGTGCCAGCAGTTCCTGGGGACAGGGTTATTTCAATGAGCAGTTCTTC. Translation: CASSSWGQGYFNEQFF.

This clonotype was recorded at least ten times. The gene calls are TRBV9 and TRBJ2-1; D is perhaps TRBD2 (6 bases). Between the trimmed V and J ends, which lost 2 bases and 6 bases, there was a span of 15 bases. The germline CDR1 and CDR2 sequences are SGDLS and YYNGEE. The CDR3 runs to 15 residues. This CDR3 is CASSVTGDFSNEQFF. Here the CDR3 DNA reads TGTGCCAGCAGCGTCACGGGAGATTTCTCCAATGAGCAGTTCTTC.

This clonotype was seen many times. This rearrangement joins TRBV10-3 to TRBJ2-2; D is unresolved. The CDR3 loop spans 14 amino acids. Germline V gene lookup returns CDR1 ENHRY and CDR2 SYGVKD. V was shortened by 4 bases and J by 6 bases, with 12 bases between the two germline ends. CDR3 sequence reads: CAISGQLTPGELFF. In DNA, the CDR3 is TGTGCCATCAGTGGCCAACTTACCCCCGGGGAGCTGTTTTTT.

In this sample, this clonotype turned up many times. The CDR3 bases are TGCGCCAGCAGCTTGGCCTGGGGGTACGAGCAGTACTTC. This codes for CASSLAWGYEQYF. The rearrangement links TRBV5-1 to TRBJ2-7; D is perhaps TRBD1 or TRBD2 (5 bases each). This CDR3 comprises 13 residues. V gave up 0 bases and J gave up 4 bases, with 8 bases separating them. Germline V CDR1 and CDR2: SGHRS, YFSETQ.

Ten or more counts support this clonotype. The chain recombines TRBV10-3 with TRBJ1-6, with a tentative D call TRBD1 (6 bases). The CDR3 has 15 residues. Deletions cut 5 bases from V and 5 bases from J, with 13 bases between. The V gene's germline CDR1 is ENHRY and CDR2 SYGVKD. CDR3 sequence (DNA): TGTGCCATCAGTTTCGGACAGACGGATAATTCACCCCTCCACTTT. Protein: CAISFGQTDNSPLHF.

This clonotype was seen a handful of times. CDR3 DNA sequence: TGTGCCAGCAGCTTAGGACTAGCGGGGGACGAGCAGTACTTC. Translating it yields CASSLGLAGDEQYF. The chain is built from TRBV11-2 and TRBJ2-7; 12 bases fit TRBD2. Germline-derived CDR1 and CDR2 are SGHAT and FQNNGV. The CDR3 extends over 14 amino acids. J lost 5 bases, V lost 1 base, and 0 bases had no gene match.

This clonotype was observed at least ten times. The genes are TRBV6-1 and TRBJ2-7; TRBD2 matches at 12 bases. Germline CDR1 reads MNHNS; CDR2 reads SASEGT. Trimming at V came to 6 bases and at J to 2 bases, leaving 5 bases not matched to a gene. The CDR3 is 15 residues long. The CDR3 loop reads CASSSLAGGTYEQYF. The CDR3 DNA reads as TGTGCCAGCAGCTCCCTAGCGGGAGGGACCTACGAGCAGTACTTC.

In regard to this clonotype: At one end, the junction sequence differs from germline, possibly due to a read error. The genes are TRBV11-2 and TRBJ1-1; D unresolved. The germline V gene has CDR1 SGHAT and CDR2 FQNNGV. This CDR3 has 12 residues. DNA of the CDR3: TGTGCCGGCAGCTTAGGGTACACTGAAGCTTTCTTT. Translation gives CAGSLGYTEAFF.

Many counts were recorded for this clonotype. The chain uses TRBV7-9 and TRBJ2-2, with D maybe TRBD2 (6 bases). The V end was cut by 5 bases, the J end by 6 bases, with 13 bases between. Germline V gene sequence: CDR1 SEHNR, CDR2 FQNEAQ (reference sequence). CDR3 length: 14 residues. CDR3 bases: TGTGCCAGCAGCGGAAGAGGAGGGTCCGGGGAGCTGTTTTTT. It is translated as CASSGRGGSGELFF.

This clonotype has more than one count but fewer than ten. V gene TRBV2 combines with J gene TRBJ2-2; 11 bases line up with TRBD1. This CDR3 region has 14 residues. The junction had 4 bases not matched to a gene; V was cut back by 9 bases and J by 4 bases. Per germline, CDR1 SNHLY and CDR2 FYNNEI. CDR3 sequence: CASWTGGRTGELFF. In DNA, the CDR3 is TGTGCCAGTTGGACAGGGGGCCGCACCGGGGAGCTGTTTTTT.

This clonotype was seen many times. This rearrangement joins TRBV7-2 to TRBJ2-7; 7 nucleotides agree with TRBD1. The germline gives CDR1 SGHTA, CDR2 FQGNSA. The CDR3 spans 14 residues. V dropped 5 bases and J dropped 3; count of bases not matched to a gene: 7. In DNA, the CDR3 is TGTGCCAGCAGCCGTTTGGGGACAGTCTACGAGCAGTACTTC. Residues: CASSRLGTVYEQYF.

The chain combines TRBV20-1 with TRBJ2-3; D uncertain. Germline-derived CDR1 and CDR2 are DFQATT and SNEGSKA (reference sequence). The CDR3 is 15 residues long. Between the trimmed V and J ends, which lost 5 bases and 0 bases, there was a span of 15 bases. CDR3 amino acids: CSASSGESSTDTQYF. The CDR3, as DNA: TGCAGTGCTTCTAGTGGGGAATCTAGCACAGATACGCAGTATTTT.

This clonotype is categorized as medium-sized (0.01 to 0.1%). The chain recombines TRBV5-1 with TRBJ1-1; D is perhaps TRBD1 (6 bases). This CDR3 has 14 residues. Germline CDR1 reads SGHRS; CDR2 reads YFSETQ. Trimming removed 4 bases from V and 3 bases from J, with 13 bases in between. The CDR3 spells CASSPYREDTEAFF. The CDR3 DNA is TGCGCCAGCAGCCCCTACAGGGAGGACACTGAAGCTTTCTTT.

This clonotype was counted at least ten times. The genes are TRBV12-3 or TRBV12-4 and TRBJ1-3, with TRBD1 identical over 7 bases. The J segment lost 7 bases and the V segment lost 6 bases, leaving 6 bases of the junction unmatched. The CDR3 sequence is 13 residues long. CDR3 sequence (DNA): TGTGCCAGCAGCCAACAGGGGCGGAACACCATATATTTT. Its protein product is CASSQQGRNTIYF.

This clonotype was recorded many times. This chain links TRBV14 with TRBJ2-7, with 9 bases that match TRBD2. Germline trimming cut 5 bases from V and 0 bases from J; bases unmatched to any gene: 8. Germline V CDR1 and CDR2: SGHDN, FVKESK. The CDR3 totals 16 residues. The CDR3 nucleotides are TGTGCCAGCAGCGTACGGGCTAGCGGGACCTCCTACGAGCAGTACTTC. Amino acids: CASSVRASGTSYEQYF.

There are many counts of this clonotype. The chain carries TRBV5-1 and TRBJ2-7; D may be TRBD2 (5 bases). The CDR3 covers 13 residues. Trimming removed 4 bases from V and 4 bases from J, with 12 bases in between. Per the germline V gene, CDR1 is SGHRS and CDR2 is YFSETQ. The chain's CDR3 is CASSPGILYEQYF. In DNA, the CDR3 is TGCGCCAGCAGCCCCGGGATTTTATACGAGCAGTACTTC.